This passage covers 3 T cell receptor beta chains from one sample sequenced in a study of post-analysis software for immune sequencing data. Regarding the study as a whole: Patients showed TRBV5-6, TRBV5-1 and TRBV20-1 among 4 or 5 TRBV segments more frequent than in controls.

These TCRs are of unknown antigen specificity. Unique-molecular-identifier-tagged TCR beta cDNA libraries were used. TCRdb reprocessed the PCR reads with MiXCR, giving one entry per CDR3 protein. Among 500,000 to 600,000 distinct CDR3 sequences listed, 44% were seen once. Source material: blood. The receptors were gathered from a girl under 18 with multiple sclerosis.

This sequence joins TRBV27 and TRBJ2-3, with D perhaps matching TRBD1 (6 bases). CDR1 and CDR2 (germline): MNHEY, SMNVEV (reference sequence). With 5 bases removed from V and 5 bases from J, the gap between germline ends came to 14 bases. CDR3 length equals 14 residues. The CDR3 protein is CASSPRTAKDTQYF. CDR3 DNA: TGTGCCAGCAGTCCCCGGACAGCTAAAGATACGCAGTATTTT.

This rearrangement joins TRBV7-9 to TRBJ2-7, with TRBD1 matching 10 bases. V lost 3 bases and J lost 1; bases outside the gene matches: 9. CDR3 length: 17 residues. Looked up from germline, CDR1 is SEHNR and CDR2 is FQNEAQ (reference sequence). CDR3 bases: TGTGCCAGCAGCTTTCCCTCCGGGACAGGGGTTTCCTACGAGCAGTACTTC. As protein: CASSFPSGTGVSYEQYF.

The V call is TRBV27, the J call TRBJ2-5; D unresolved. The germline V gene has CDR1 MNHEY and CDR2 SMNVEV (reference sequence). The CDR3 covers 12 residues. V was trimmed by 5 bases and J by 4 bases, leaving 8 bases between them. The CDR3 spells CASSMGGETQYF. CDR3 in DNA: TGTGCCAGCAGTATGGGTGGAGAGACCCAGTACTTC.